This TCR beta chain was retrieved from a study of cytomegalovirus exposure and HLA in healthy donors. General study results and limits: The classifier reportedly diagnosed cytomegalovirus status with high specificity and sensitivity. The study labeled around 160 TCR beta chains cytomegalovirus-associated.

The assay was immunoSEQ multiplex PCR, and TCRdb's table has in-frame clones only and misses some. Among 160,000 or so clones, about 87% were seen once, and the ten largest hold roughly 1.5%. A remark on this clone: Its target is not known.

This CDR3 comprises 18 residues. V gave up 0 bases and J gave up 1 base, with 18 bases separating them. Germline V CDR1 and CDR2: SGHTA, FQGNSA. Among the approximately 110 subjects of the validation cohort, separate from the roughly 600-subject first cohort, were the donors. Sequencing was carried out using PBMCs. The rearrangement uses TRBV7-2 and TRBJ1-2; no clear D. This TCR came from a woman aged 25 to 39 in good health and CMV-seronegative. This CDR3 reads CASSLAWAGSSNNYGYTF. DNA of the CDR3: TGTGCCAGCAGCTTAGCGTGGGCAGGAAGTTCGAATAACTATGGCTACACCTTC.